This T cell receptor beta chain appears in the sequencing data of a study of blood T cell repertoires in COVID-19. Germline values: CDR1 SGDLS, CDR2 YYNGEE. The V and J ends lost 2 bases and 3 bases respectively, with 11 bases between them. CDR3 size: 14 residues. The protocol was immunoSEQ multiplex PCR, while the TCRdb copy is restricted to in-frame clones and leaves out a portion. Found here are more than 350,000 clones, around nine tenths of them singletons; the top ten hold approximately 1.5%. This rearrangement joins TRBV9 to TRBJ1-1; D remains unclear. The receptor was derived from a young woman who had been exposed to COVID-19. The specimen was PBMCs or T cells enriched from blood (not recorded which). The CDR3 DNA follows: TGTGCCAGCAGCGTTGGAGGCGGGGACACTGAAGCTTTCTTT. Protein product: CASSVGGGDTEAFF.